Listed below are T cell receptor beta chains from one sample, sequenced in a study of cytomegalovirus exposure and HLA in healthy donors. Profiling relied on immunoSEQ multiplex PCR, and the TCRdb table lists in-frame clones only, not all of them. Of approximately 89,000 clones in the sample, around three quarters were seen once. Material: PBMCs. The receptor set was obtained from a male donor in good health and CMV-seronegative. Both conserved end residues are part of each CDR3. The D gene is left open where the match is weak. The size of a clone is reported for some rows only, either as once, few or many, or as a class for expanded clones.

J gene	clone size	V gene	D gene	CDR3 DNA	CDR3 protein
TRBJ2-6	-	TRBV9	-	TGTGCCAGCAGCGGCGGGGTTGACTTCTCTGGGGCCAACGGCCTGACTTTC	CASSGGVDFSGANGLTF
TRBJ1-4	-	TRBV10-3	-	TGTGCCATCAGTGAGTCGGGGAGGGGCGGTGAAAAACTGTTTTTT	CAISESGRGGEKLFF
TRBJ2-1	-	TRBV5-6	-	TGTGCCAGCAGCTTGTATGAGAGTCGTGGGCACAATGAGCAGTTCTTC	CASSLYESRGHNEQFF
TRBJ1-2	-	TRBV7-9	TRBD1	TGTGCCAGCAGCGCGGACAGGGCCCAGGTAGCCTATGGCTACACCTTC	CASSADRAQVAYGYTF
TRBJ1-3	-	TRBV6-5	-	TGTGCCAGCAGTTACTCTGAATTATCACTTGGAAACACCATATATTTT	CASSYSELSLGNTIYF
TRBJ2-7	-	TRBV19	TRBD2	TGTGCCAGTAGTCGAAATAGCGGGAGGGCCCTGGACGAGCAGTACTTC	CASSRNSGRALDEQYF
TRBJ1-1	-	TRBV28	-	TGTGCCAGCACCCCCGGGGGGGCGGGCACTGAAGCTTTCTTT	CASTPGGAGTEAFF
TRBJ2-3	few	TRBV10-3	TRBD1	TGTGCCATAAGCCGGGACAGGGGGCTTGATACGCAGTATTTT	CAISRDRGLDTQYF
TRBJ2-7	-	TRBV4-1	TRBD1	TGCGCCAGCAGCCAGAACAGGGGATCCTACGAGCAGTACTTC	CASSQNRGSYEQYF
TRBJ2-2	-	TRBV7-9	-	TGTGCCAGCACGTCTACTGGGGGAGGAGATACCGGGGAGCTGTTTTTT	CASTSTGGGDTGELFF
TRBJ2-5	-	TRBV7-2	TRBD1	TGTGCCAGCAGCTCTCGGACAGGGGGCGTGATGGAGACCCAGTACTTC	CASSSRTGGVMETQYF
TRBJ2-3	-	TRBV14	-	TGTGCCAGCAGCCGATTTACAGGGAGCACAGATACGCAGTATTTT	CASSRFTGSTDTQYF
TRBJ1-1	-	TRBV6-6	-	TGTGCCAGCAGGGACGAGGGCACTGAAGCTTTCTTT	CASRDEGTEAFF
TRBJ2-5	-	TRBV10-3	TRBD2	TGTGCCATCAGTGACTTCCAAGCGGGACGGGAAGAGACCCAGTACTTC	CAISDFQAGREETQYF
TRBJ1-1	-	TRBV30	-	TGTGCCTGGAGCCTGGGGCAAGAGATCACTGAAGCTTTCTTT	CAWSLGQEITEAFF
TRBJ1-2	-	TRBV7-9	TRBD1	TGTTCCAGCAGCTCCCCGGGACAGATTAATTATGGCTACACCTTC	CSSSSPGQINYGYTF
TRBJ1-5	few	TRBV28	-	TGTGCCAGCAGCCTCCATCAGCCCCAGCATTTT	CASSLHQPQHF
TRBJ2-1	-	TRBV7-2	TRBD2	TGTGCCAGCAGCTTAAGCGGGGGGGTCTGGAATGAGCAGTTCTTC	CASSLSGGVWNEQFF
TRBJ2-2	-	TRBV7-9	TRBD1	TGTGCCAGCAGCTTCCCGACCGGGACAGAAGACACCGGGGAGCTGTTTTTT	CASSFPTGTEDTGELFF
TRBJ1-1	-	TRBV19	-	TGTGCCAGTAGTTGGGCGGGGGCAGTGCAAATTCCTGAAGCTTTCTTT	CASSWAGAVQIPEAFF
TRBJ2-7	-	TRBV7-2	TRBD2	TGTGCCAGCAGCTTGGGAGGCGGGAGTCAGTACGAGCAGTACTTC	CASSLGGGSQYEQYF
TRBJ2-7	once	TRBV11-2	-	TGTGCCAGCAGCTTGTTCACAGCCCCCACCTACGAGCAGTACTTC	CASSLFTAPTYEQYF
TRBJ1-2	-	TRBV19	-	TGTGCCAGTAGTGCCGGACAGAGGGACTATGGCTACACCTTC	CASSAGQRDYGYTF
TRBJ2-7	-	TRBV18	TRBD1	TGTGCCAGCTCACCAGGACAGGGAGCCTACGAGCAGTACTTC	CASSPGQGAYEQYF
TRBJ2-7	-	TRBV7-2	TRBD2	TGTGCCAGCAGCTTTGGATCCAGCGGGACCGGGGGTTACGAGCAGTACTTC	CASSFGSSGTGGYEQYF
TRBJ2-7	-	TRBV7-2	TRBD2	TGTGCCAGCAGCCTAGCGGGGGCCACCCCGGGGTACGAGCAGTACTTC	CASSLAGATPGYEQYF
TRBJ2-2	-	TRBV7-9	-	TGTGCCAGCAGCTTACGGTTATTTCAGAACACCGGGGAGCTGTTTTTT	CASSLRLFQNTGELFF
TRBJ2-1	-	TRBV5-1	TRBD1	TGCGCCAGCAGCTTGGGAACCGGGACAGGGGGCAATGAGCAGTTCTTC	CASSLGTGTGGNEQFF
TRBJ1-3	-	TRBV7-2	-	TGTGCCAGCAGCTTATATCGGGGATGGTCTGGAAACACCATATATTTT	CASSLYRGWSGNTIYF
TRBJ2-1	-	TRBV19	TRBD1	TGTGCCAGTAGTATCTTAACAGGGGGTCTGCAGTTCTTC	CASSILTGGLQFF
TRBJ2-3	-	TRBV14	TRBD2	TGTGCCAGCAGCCAAGGGCGACTAGCGGGCACAGATACGCAGTATTTT	CASSQGRLAGTDTQYF
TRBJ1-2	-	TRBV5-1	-	TGCGCCAGCAGCTTGGGACAGTTCAGTTTCGGCTACACCTTC	CASSLGQFSFGYTF
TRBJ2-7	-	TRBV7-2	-	TGTGCCAGCAGCTTAGTATCAGGCTACGAGCAGTACTTC	CASSLVSGYEQYF
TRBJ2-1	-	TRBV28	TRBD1	TGTGCCAGCAGTTTCCCACTAGGGGTCCCGGGACAGGGGGGTCCCAATGAGCAGTTCTTC	CASSFPLGVPGQGGPNEQFF
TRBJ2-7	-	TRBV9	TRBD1	TGTGCCAGCAGCGTTGCAGGGGGCCCCTACGAGCAGTACTTC	CASSVAGGPYEQYF
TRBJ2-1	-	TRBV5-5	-	TGTGCCAGCAGCTTGGATATGGGGGGCTACAATGAGCAGTTCTTC	CASSLDMGGYNEQFF
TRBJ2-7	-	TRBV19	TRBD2	TGTGCCAGTAGTAATCCGGGGGGATACGAGCAGTACTTC	CASSNPGGYEQYF
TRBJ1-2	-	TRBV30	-	TGTGCCTGGAGTCCCGGGAATAACTATGGCTACACCTTC	CAWSPGNNYGYTF